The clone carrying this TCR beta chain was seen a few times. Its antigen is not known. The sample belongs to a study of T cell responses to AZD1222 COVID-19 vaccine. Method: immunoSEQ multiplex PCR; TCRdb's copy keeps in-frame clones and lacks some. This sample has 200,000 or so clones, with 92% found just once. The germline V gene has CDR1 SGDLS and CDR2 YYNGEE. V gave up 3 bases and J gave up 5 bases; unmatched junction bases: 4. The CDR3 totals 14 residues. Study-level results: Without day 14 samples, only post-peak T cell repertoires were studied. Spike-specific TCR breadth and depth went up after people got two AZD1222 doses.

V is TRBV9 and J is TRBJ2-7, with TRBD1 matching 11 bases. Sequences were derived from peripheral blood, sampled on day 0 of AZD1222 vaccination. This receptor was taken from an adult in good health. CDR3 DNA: TGTGCCAGCAGCGCTGGACAGGGGGCCAACGAGCAGTACTTC. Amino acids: CASSAGQGANEQYF.